One sample yielded the 20 T cell receptor beta chains listed below, sequenced in a study of cytomegalovirus exposure and HLA in healthy donors. Vbeta (60) and Jbeta (13) primers were used in the PCR. Method: immunoSEQ multiplex PCR; TCRdb's copy keeps in-frame clones and lacks some. Here the sample spans 150,000 to 200,000 clones, roughly 85% being singletons. What was sequenced was PBMCs. The source of these receptors is a woman between 45 and 65 years old in good health and CMV-seronegative.

This clone was counted between two and nine times. The V and J genes are TRBV11-2 and TRBJ1-4; 8 positions match TRBD1. J was trimmed by 3 bases and V by 7 bases; bases with no gene match: 4. The V gene's germline CDR1 is SGHAT and CDR2 FQNNGV. This CDR3 has 14 amino acids. CDR3 DNA: TGTGCCAGCAACCCAGGGGGCTCTAATGAAAAACTGTTTTTT. It is translated as CASNPGGSNEKLFF.

The chain links TRBV28 to TRBJ2-1, with 13 bases lining up with TRBD2. Trimming took 7 bases from V and 5 from J; bases not matched to a gene: 5. Germline V gives CDR1 MDHEN, CDR2 SYDVKM. The CDR3 has 15 residues. The CDR3: CASNTGTSGNNEQFF. The CDR3 DNA sequence: TGTGCCAGCAACACCGGGACTAGCGGGAACAATGAGCAGTTCTTC.

The gene calls are TRBV28 and TRBJ1-3; TRBD1 matches 8 bases. The CDR3 has 15 amino acids. J was trimmed by 3 bases and V by 6 bases; bases with no gene match: 7. The germline CDR1 and CDR2 sequences are MDHEN and SYDVKM. The CDR3 is CASRATGEGGNTIYF. The CDR3 DNA follows: TGTGCCAGCAGAGCGACAGGGGAAGGTGGAAACACCATATATTTT.

V usage is TRBV5-1 and J usage is TRBJ2-7, with D unclear. V was trimmed by 0 bases and J by 0 bases, leaving 4 bases between them. Germline values: CDR1 SGHRS, CDR2 YFSETQ. The CDR3 consists of 13 residues. CDR3 DNA: TGCGCCAGCAGCTTGGAGAGCTCCTACGAGCAGTACTTC. Translation: CASSLESSYEQYF.

This chain joins TRBV28 and TRBJ1-1; D possibly corresponds to TRBD1 (5 bases). V was pared by 5 bases and J by 11 bases, with 12 bases between. The CDR3 runs to 11 residues. CDR1 is MDHEN, CDR2 SYDVKM, per germline. CDR3 DNA sequence: TGTGCCAGCAGTCTCACGGGGGAGGCTTTCTTT. Translation: CASSLTGEAFF.

The chain uses TRBV27 and TRBJ1-3, with D perhaps TRBD1 (5 bases). This CDR3 contains 14 residues. CDR1 is MNHEY and CDR2 is SMNVEV in the germline V gene (reference sequence). Trimming stripped 3 bases from V and 1 base from J, with 7 bases between. This CDR3 is CASSFRVSGNTIYF. The CDR3 coding sequence is TGTGCCAGCAGTTTCAGGGTTTCTGGAAACACCATATATTTT.

The J gene is TRBJ2-6, the V gene TRBV2, with a possible D match to TRBD1 (6 bases). CDR1 SNHLY and CDR2 FYNNEI come from the germline V gene. There are 15 residues in the CDR3. The V gene lost 6 bases and the J gene lost 0 bases, with 9 bases spanning the gap. CDR3 region: CASRDRNSGANVLTF. Here the CDR3 DNA reads TGTGCCAGCAGGGACAGAAACTCTGGGGCCAACGTCCTGACTTTC.

This clone came up a few times. The rearrangement uses TRBV6-1 and TRBJ2-7, with TRBD1 identical over 8 bases. The CDR3 runs 15 residues. V gave up 2 bases and J gave up 4 bases; unmatched junction bases: 7. Germline CDR1 is MNHNS and CDR2 is SASEGT. CDR3 coding DNA: TGTGCCAGCAGTGAAAAAAGGACAGGGATATACGAGCAGTACTTC. This gives the protein CASSEKRTGIYEQYF.

The chain carries TRBV28 and TRBJ2-1, with TRBD1 matching 8 bases. Per the germline V gene, CDR1 is MDHEN and CDR2 is SYDVKM. The trim removed 4 bases at V and 5 bases at J, leaving 7 bases unmatched. This CDR3 has 15 residues. For the CDR3, the DNA is TGTGCCAGCAGTTCTCCCGGGACAGGAAACAATGAGCAGTTCTTC. It translates to CASSSPGTGNNEQFF.

The chain joins TRBV5-1 to TRBJ1-2, with 7 nucleotides matching TRBD1. V gave up 2 bases and J gave up 6 bases; unmatched junction bases: 13. Germline values: CDR1 SGHRS, CDR2 YFSETQ. CDR3 size: 16 residues. CDR3 sequence reads: CASSFGPDRALDGYTF. The CDR3 DNA is TGCGCCAGCAGCTTCGGACCAGACAGGGCATTGGATGGCTACACCTTC.

V and J are TRBV28 and TRBJ2-7, with a possible D match to TRBD1 (6 bases). This CDR3 spans 15 amino acids. Germline lookup yields CDR1 MDHEN and CDR2 SYDVKM. V was cut by 6 bases and J by 3 bases, with 18 bases left in between. CDR3 sequence: CASSSSGTSSYEQYF. The CDR3 nucleotides read TGTGCCAGCAGCTCTTCCGGGACATCGAGCTACGAGCAGTACTTC.

V is TRBV28 and J is TRBJ1-2, with D tentatively TRBD1 (5 bases). CDR3 length: 16 residues. Per the germline V gene, CDR1 is MDHEN and CDR2 is SYDVKM. V was cut by 2 bases and J by 6 bases, with 19 bases left in between. The CDR3 coding sequence is TGTGCCAGCAGTTTAAGTTTAGGGGTCCTTGGAGATGGCTACACCTTC. It translates to CASSLSLGVLGDGYTF.

This sequence joins TRBV7-2 and TRBJ2-5, with TRBD1 matching 12 bases. The CDR3 extends over 13 amino acids. Germline-derived CDR1 and CDR2 are SGHTA and FQGNSA. Unmatched junction bases numbered 2, after V lost 8 bases and J lost 4 bases. CDR3 region: CASGDRGRETQYF. DNA for the CDR3: TGTGCCAGCGGGGACAGGGGGCGAGAGACCCAGTACTTC. Looking up the rest from reference TRBV7-2 and TRBJ2-5 gives the full variable domain: GAGVSQSPSNKVTEKGKDVELRCDPISGHTALYWYRQSLGQGLEFLIYFQGNSAPDKSGLPSDRFSAERTGGSVSTLTIQRTQQEDSAVYLCASGDRGRETQYFGPGTRLLVL.

V and J are TRBV18 and TRBJ2-1; 9 bases are shared with TRBD1. CDR1 and CDR2 from the germline V gene are KGHSH and LQKENI. V lost 1 base, J lost 5 bases, and 6 bases stayed unmatched. The CDR3 runs 16 residues. The CDR3, as DNA: TGTGCCAGCTCACCACGGATGACAGGGGGAAACAATGAGCAGTTCTTC. This codes for CASSPRMTGGNNEQFF.

This clone was found once. This rearrangement joins TRBV20-1 to TRBJ2-1, with a tentative D call TRBD2 (5 bases). The CDR3 loop spans 11 amino acids. Trimming shortened V by 5 bases and J by 9 bases, and 11 bases separated the two germline ends. Germline assignment: CDR1 DFQATT and CDR2 SNEGSKA (reference sequence). Written as DNA, the CDR3 is TGCAGTGCTCGCGGGCCAAGTGAGCAGTTCTTC. It codes for CSARGPSEQFF.

The CDR3 spells CASSPHRQSYEQYF. The CDR3 bases are TGTGCCAGCAGTCCGCACCGACAGTCCTACGAGCAGTACTTC. V usage is TRBV27 and J usage is TRBJ2-7, with TRBD1 as a possible D gene (5 bases). In germline, CDR1 is MNHEY, CDR2 SMNVEV (reference sequence). The V end lost 5 bases, the J end lost 1 base, and 12 bases lay between the germline ends. The CDR3 is 14 amino acids.

The chain carries TRBV6-1 and TRBJ2-5; TRBD1 is a possible D gene (6 bases). Germline values: CDR1 MNHNS, CDR2 SASEGT. The CDR3 loop spans 13 amino acids. The V end lost 5 bases, the J end lost 7 bases, and 14 bases lay between the germline ends. The CDR3 DNA reads TGTGCCAGCAGTAGCTCAGGGGTGCTGACCCAGTACTTC. Its protein is CASSSSGVLTQYF.

V gene TRBV27 combines with J gene TRBJ1-1; no clear D. The ends were cut back, 3 bases at V and 1 base at J, with 6 bases in the middle. The germline V gene has CDR1 MNHEY and CDR2 SMNVEV (reference sequence). The CDR3 is 13 residues long. The DNA of the CDR3 is TGTGCCAGCAGTTTTTCCTCGAACACTGAAGCTTTCTTT. Protein product: CASSFSSNTEAFF.

This clone was observed a single time. The rearrangement uses TRBV27 and TRBJ2-3; 9 nucleotides align to TRBD2. J gave up 4 bases and V 6 bases, and 8 bases lay outside the gene matches. Per the germline V gene, CDR1 is MNHEY and CDR2 is SMNVEV (reference sequence). The CDR3 is made up of 15 amino acids. CDR3 sequence (DNA): TGTGCCAGCAGCCCCCTTGTAGCGGGAGCAGATACGCAGTATTTT. Translation gives CASSPLVAGADTQYF.

This chain connects TRBV11-2 to TRBJ1-4; 7 bases match TRBD1. In germline, CDR1 is SGHAT, CDR2 FQNNGV. After removal of 4 bases from V and 4 bases from J, the junction contained 6 bases not matched to a gene. This CDR3 contains 15 residues. The CDR3 bases are TGTGCCAGCAGCTCTCCGGGACAGATTAATGAAAAACTGTTTTTT. It is translated as CASSSPGQINEKLFF.